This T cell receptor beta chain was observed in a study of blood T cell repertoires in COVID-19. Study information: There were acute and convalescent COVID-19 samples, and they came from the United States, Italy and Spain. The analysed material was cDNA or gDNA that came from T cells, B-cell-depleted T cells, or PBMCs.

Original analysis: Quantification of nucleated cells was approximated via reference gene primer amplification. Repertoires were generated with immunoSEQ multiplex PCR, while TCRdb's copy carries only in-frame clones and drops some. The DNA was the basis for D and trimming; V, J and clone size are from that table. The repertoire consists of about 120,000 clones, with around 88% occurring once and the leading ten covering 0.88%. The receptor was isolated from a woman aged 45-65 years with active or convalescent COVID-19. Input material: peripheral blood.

CDR3 region: CAWSAGTPDQPQHF. CDR3 DNA: TGTGCCTGGAGCGCCGGGACACCAGATCAGCCCCAGCATTTT. The gene calls are TRBV30 and TRBJ1-5; TRBD1 might be the D (6 bases). The CDR3 is made up of 14 amino acids. The ends were cut back, 3 bases at V and 5 bases at J, with 14 bases in the middle. Germline V lookup: CDR1 GTSNPN, CDR2 SVGIG (reference sequence).